This TCR beta chain originates from a study of T cell clones after liver transplantation. Repertoires were generated with immunoSEQ multiplex PCR, while TCRdb's copy carries only in-frame clones and drops some. The sample carries approximately 55,000 clones, 71% recorded once. The length of the CDR3 is 18 residues. The V gene end was trimmed by 0 bases and the J gene end by 7 bases; junction bases not matched to a gene: 14. Germline V gives CDR1 SGHKS, CDR2 YYEKEE (reference sequence). The starting material was CD4+ T cells from blood, obtained before liver transplant. The sequence was collected from a human donor who received a liver transplant. The chain recombines TRBV5-5 with TRBJ2-1, with 9 bases lining up with TRBD2. CDR3 bases: TGTGCCAGCAGCTTGGATAGCGGGGGATCACCTCAAAAGAATGAGCAGTTCTTC. Amino acids: CASSLDSGGSPQKNEQFF.